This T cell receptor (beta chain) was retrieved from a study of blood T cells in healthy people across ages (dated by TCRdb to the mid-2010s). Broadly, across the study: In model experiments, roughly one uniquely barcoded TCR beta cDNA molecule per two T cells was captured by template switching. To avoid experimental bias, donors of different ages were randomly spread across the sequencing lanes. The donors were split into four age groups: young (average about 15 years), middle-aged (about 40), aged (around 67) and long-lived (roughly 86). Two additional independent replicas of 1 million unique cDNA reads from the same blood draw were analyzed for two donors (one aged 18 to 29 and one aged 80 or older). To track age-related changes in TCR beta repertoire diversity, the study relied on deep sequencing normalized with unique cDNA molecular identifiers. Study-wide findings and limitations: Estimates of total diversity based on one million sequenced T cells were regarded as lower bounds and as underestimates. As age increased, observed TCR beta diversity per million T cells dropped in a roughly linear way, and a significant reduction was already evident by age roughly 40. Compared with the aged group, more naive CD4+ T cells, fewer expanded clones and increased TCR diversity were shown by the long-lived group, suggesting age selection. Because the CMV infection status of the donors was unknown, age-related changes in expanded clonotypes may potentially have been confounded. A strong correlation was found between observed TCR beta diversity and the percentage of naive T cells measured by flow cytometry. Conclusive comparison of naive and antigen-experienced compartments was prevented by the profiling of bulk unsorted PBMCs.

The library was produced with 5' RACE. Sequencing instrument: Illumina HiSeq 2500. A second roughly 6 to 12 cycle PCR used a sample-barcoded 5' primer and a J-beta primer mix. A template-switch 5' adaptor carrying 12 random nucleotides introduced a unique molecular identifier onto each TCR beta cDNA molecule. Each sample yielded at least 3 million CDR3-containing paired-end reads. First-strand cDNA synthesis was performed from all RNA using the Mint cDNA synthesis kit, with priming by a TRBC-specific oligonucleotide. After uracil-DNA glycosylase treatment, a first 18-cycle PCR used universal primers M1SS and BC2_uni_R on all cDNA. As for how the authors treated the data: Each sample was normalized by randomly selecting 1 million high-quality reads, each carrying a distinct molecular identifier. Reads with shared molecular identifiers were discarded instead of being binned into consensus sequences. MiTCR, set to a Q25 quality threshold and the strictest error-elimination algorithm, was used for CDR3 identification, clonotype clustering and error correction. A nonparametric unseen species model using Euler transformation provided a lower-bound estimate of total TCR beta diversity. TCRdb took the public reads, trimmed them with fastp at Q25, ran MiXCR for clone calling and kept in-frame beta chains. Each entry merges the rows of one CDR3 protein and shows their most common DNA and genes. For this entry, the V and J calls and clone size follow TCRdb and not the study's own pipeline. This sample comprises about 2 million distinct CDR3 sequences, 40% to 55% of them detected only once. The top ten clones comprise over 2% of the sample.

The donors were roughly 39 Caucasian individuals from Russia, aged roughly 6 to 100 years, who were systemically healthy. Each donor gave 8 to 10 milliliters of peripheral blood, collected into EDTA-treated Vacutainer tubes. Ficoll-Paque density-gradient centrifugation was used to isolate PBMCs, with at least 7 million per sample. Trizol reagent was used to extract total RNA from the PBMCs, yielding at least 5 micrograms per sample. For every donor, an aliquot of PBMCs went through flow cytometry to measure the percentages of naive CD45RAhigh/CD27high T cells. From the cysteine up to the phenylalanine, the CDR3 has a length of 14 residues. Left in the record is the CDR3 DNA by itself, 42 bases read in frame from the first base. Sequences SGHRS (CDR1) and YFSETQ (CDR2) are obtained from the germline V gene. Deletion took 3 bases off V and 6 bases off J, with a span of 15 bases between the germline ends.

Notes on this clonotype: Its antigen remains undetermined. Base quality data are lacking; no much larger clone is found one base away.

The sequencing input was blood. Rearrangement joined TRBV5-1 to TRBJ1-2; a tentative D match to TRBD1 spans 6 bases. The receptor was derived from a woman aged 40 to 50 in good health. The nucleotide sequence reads TGCGCCAGCAGCTGGAGGGGGGGCGCAGATGGCTACACCTTC. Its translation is CASSWRGGADGYTF. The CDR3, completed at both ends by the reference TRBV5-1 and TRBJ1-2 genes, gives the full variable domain KAGVTQTPRYLIKTRGQQVTLSCSPISGHRSVSWYQQTPGQGLQFLFEYFSETQRNKGNFPGRFSGRQFSNSRSEMNVSTLELGDSALYLCASSWRGGADGYTFGSGTRLTVV.